This T cell receptor (beta chain) was documented in a study of cytomegalovirus exposure and HLA in healthy donors. Study-level background: Among 350 to 500 genotyped donors, roughly 80% fell in the Caucasian-associated ancestry cluster.

The primer mix had 60 Vbeta and 13 Jbeta primers. Sequencing was performed with immunoSEQ multiplex PCR; in TCRdb, only in-frame clones are kept and a portion is missing. The sample consists of 150,000 to 200,000 clones, about 65% of them appearing once. Germline V gene sequence: CDR1 SNHLY, CDR2 FYNNEI. V was pared by 7 bases and J by 2 bases, with 5 bases between. This CDR3 region has 11 residues. The V gene is TRBV2, the J gene TRBJ1-1; D is uncertain. Material: PBMCs. The TCR originated in a girl between 10 and 17 years old in good health and CMV-seronegative. In DNA form, the CDR3 reads TGTGCCAGCAACAGAAACACTGAAGCTTTCTTT. It yields the protein CASNRNTEAFF.